The sample holds one count of the clone carrying this T cell receptor beta chain. The record originates from a study of shared clonotypes between healthy human individuals. The V and J ends lost 3 bases and 6 bases respectively, with 18 bases between them. The CDR3 has 15 residues. CDR1 and CDR2 from the germline V gene are MGHRA and YSYEKL. CD45RO-negative, CCR7-positively selected cells formed the naive CD8 fraction, excluding terminally differentiated effector memory CD45RA+ cells. In the source study's methods: Junction-only immunoSEQ sequences carried no quality scores, so filtering differed. The data were produced by immunoSEQ multiplex PCR, yet TCRdb's version contains in-frame clones alone and is incomplete. V and J calls and clone size are given by that table; D and trimming were obtained from the DNA. The data hold about 2 million clones, with approximately 94% observed a single time.

The genes are TRBV4-1 and TRBJ2-7; D gene unclear. The TCR sequence derives from a man aged 18 to 29 in good health. Material: naive CD8+ T cells sorted from blood. The CDR3 nucleotides are TGCGCCAGCAGCCACCCTGGCGTATCCCCGGGCGAGCAGTACTTC. This codes for CASSHPGVSPGEQYF.